The text below deals with one T cell receptor (beta chain). Its antigen remains unknown. The sample comes from a study of radiotherapy plus CTLA-4 blockade in lung cancer. Background on the study: Objective responses were observed in about 17% of patients, and disease control was achieved by 30% to 40%.

CDR3 size: 16 residues. Trimming removed 0 bases from V and 8 bases from J, with 18 bases in between. Germline V lookup: CDR1 SGDLS, CDR2 YYNGEE. Whole-study findings and limits: In blood, after radiotherapy plus ipilimumab, tumor-derived TCR clones expanded.

Profiled with immunoSEQ multiplex PCR; TCRdb holds only in-frame clones, not every one. The sample contains around 120,000 clones, 78% of which appear only once. The chain recombines TRBV9 with TRBJ2-1, with D perhaps TRBD2 (5 bases). The TCR originated in a human donor with non-small cell lung cancer who had a partial response to radiotherapy plus ipilimumab. The material was peripheral blood, obtained from a patient treated with radiotherapy plus ipilimumab. DNA for the CDR3: TGTGCCAGCAGCGTAGTTGCTAGCTATAAGCCACATGAGCAGTTCTTC. Protein product: CASSVVASYKPHEQFF.